This record concerns one TCR beta chain sequence. This sample stems from a study of CD8 T cells in Susac syndrome. Blood CD8+ and CD4+ T cells underwent high-throughput TCR beta sequencing. Controls matched for age and sex were healthy donors. Negative isolation yielded CD4+ and CD8+ T cells, and FACS enriched TEMRA cells. Germline-derived CDR1 and CDR2 are SEHNR and FQNEAQ (reference sequence). Trimming removed 1 base at V and 6 bases at J, with 12 bases between. The CDR3 has 14 residues. Random hexamers served to reverse transcribe roughly 0.45 to 1 ug RNA. The method of amplification for TCR beta CDR3 was immunoSEQ multiplex PCR, covering 54 Vbeta and 13 Jbeta. TCRdb reprocessed the immunoSEQ multiplex PCR reads with MiXCR, giving one entry per CDR3 protein. The sample contains fewer than 150,000 distinct CDR3 sequences, about 95% of which appear only once.

The source of this sequence is a human donor in good health. The V and J genes are TRBV7-9 and TRBJ1-2; tentative D call: TRBD1 (5 bases). The material sequenced was CD4+ T cells from PBMCs. The CDR3 loop is CASSLVGARDGYTF. CDR3 DNA sequence: TGTGCCAGCAGCTTAGTTGGGGCACGCGATGGCTACACCTTC. Supplemented by reference TRBV7-9 and TRBJ1-2, the full variable domain reads DTGVSQNPRHKITKRGQNVTFRCDPISEHNRLYWYRQTLGQGPEFLTYFQNEAQLEKSRLLSDRFSAERPKGSFSTLEIQRTEQGDSAMYLCASSLVGARDGYTFGSGTRLTVV.